This passage covers 18 T cell receptor beta chains from one sample sequenced in a study of T cells after yellow fever vaccination. TCRdb itself ran the 5' RACE reads through MiXCR, one entry per CDR3 protein. The top ten clones hold roughly a sixth of a sample with about 320,000 distinct CDR3 sequences, around 7% of them seen once. Source: PBMCs, taken 35 to 50 days after the first yellow fever vaccination. These receptors came from a man aged 18-30 years who received the YFV17D yellow fever vaccine.

This chain uses TRBV6-2 or TRBV6-3 with TRBJ1-2; D not resolved. Germline V gives CDR1 MNHEY, CDR2 SVGEGT. V lost 7 bases, J lost 7 bases, and 13 bases lay in between. The CDR3 is 12 amino acids. Written as DNA, the CDR3 is TGTGCCAGCACCGACGGGAGGACTGGCTACACCTTC. It translates to CASTDGRTGYTF.

This clonotype has more than one count but fewer than ten. V gene TRBV29-1 combines with J gene TRBJ2-5; TRBD2 agrees at 13 bases. This CDR3 region has 16 residues. The germline CDR1 and CDR2 sequences are SQVTM and ANQGSEA. Unmatched junction bases numbered 8, after V lost 3 bases and J lost 4 bases. The CDR3 DNA follows: TGCAGCGTTGAGGGACTAGCGGGGTTATCCAGAGAGACCCAGTACTTC. Translated, it gives CSVEGLAGLSRETQYF.

This clonotype was seen only a few times. This chain links TRBV7-2 with TRBJ1-2; D ambiguous. The CDR3 length is 16 residues. The germline V gene encodes CDR1 SGHTA and CDR2 FQGNSA. Trimming left V 4 bases short and J 6 bases short, with 21 bases between. The CDR3: CASSSANRASIDGYTF. In DNA, the CDR3 is TGTGCCAGCAGCTCCGCCAACCGGGCAAGCATTGATGGCTACACCTTC.

The genes are TRBV6-5 and TRBJ2-3, with D hard to call. V was clipped by 6 bases and J by 2 bases, with 12 bases between them. The length of the CDR3 is 14 residues. CDR1 is MNHEY and CDR2 is SVGAGI in the germline V gene. The CDR3 spells CASSLTPHTDTQYF. CDR3 DNA sequence: TGTGCCAGCAGCCTCACTCCGCACACAGATACGCAGTATTTT.

This clonotype has more than one count but fewer than ten. V is TRBV6-1 and J is TRBJ2-4; 7 bases match TRBD1. The CDR3 is 15 amino acids. V shed 1 base, J shed 10 bases, and the junction held 10 bases outside the gene matches. In germline, CDR1 is MNHNS, CDR2 SASEGT. CDR3 in DNA: TGTGCCAGCAGTGAAGAGGCGAGACAGGGTGGAATTCAGTACTTC. It is translated as CASSEEARQGGIQYF.

This clonotype was counted a few times. The V gene is TRBV5-6, the J gene TRBJ1-2; D perhaps matches TRBD1 (6 bases). Trimming pared 3 bases from V and 7 bases from J, leaving 13 bases between. The CDR3 sequence is 13 residues long. Looked up from germline, CDR1 is SGHDT and CDR2 is YYEEEE. The CDR3 DNA reads as TGTGCCAGCAGCTACCAGGGGAGCGGTGGCTACACCTTC. It encodes CASSYQGSGGYTF.

CDR3 DNA sequence: TGTGCCAGCAGCCCGATAAAGGCTAACTATGGCTACACCTTC. This gives the protein CASSPIKANYGYTF. The chain carries TRBV5-4 and TRBJ1-2; no clear D. Germline V gene sequence: CDR1 SGHNT, CDR2 YYREEE (reference sequence). The V end was cut by 4 bases, the J end by 0 bases, with 10 bases between. The CDR3 runs to 14 residues.

This clonotype showed up just a few times. The V gene is TRBV30, the J gene TRBJ2-7, with 7 nucleotides matching TRBD1. The CDR3 runs 14 residues. Germline CDR1 reads GTSNPN; CDR2 reads SVGIG (reference sequence). With 0 bases clipped from V and 5 bases from J, the junction kept 7 bases outside the gene matches. The DNA of the CDR3 is TGTGCCTGGAGTGTCCAGGCAGGGGGAAACGAGCAGTACTTC. This sequence encodes CAWSVQAGGNEQYF. The full variable domain, with the rest looked up from reference TRBV30 and TRBJ2-7, is SQTIHQWPATLVQPVGSPLSLECTVEGTSNPNLYWYRQAAGRGLQLLFYSVGIGQISSEVPQNLSASRPQDRQFILSSKKLLLSDSGFYLCAWSVQAGGNEQYFGPGTRLTVT.

This clonotype was detected only a few times. This chain connects TRBV4-2 to TRBJ1-1; 7 bases are a match to TRBD1. Germline V gene data show CDR1 as LGHNA and CDR2 as YNFKEQ. This CDR3 region has 15 residues. V shed 0 bases, J shed 3 bases, and the junction held 4 bases outside the gene matches. CDR3 sequence: CASSQEGDSYTEAFF. DNA of the CDR3: TGTGCCAGCAGCCAAGAGGGGGACAGCTACACTGAAGCTTTCTTT.

The sample holds many counts of this clonotype. V gene TRBV5-6 combines with J gene TRBJ2-7; no reliable D call. The V gene lost 2 bases and the J gene lost 0 bases, with 9 bases spanning the gap. The germline V gene has CDR1 SGHDT and CDR2 YYEEEE. The CDR3 covers 14 residues. The CDR3, as DNA: TGTGCCAGCAGCTTCCGGGCGACCTCCTACGAGCAGTACGTC. Its protein is CASSFRATSYEQYV.

This clonotype was counted many times. The chain couples TRBV7-2 to TRBJ2-7; D is unclear. CDR3 length equals 13 residues. Germline assignment: CDR1 SGHTA and CDR2 FQGNSA. Trimming took off 5 bases at V and 3 bases at J, with 11 bases between the two ends. DNA of the CDR3: TGTGCCAGCAGCCCCACGGGTTTCTACGAGCAGTACGTC. The encoded protein is CASSPTGFYEQYV.

This clonotype was counted ten times or more. This chain links TRBV6-2 or TRBV6-3 with TRBJ2-1; TRBD2 matches 8 bases. V gave up 6 bases and J gave up 3 bases; unmatched junction bases: 10. The CDR3 runs to 16 residues. Per germline, CDR1 MNHEY and CDR2 SVGEGT. Written as DNA, the CDR3 is TGTGCCAGCAGAACGGGGCGAGCGGGGGACTACAATGAGCAGTTCTTC. Protein: CASRTGRAGDYNEQFF.

V is TRBV2 and J is TRBJ2-1, with 11 positions matching TRBD2. After removal of 4 bases from V and 8 bases from J, the junction contained 13 bases not matched to a gene. This CDR3 comprises 17 residues. Looked up from germline, CDR1 is SNHLY and CDR2 is FYNNEI. The CDR3 here is CASSGGWGLAVTDEQFF. CDR3 DNA sequence: TGTGCCAGCAGTGGGGGATGGGGACTAGCGGTTACGGATGAGCAGTTCTTC.

This clonotype was detected many times. The chain recombines TRBV5-1 with TRBJ1-5; 9 nucleotides match TRBD1. The V gene's germline CDR1 is SGHRS and CDR2 YFSETQ. V dropped 4 bases and J dropped 6; count of bases not matched to a gene: 8. The CDR3 is 15 amino acids. DNA for the CDR3: TGCGCCAGCAGCCAGGGACAGGGCATCGGTCAGCCCCAGCATTTT. Protein: CASSQGQGIGQPQHF.

The CDR3 spells CATSDGTGFTDTQYF. DNA of the CDR3: TGTGCCACCAGTGATGGGACAGGGTTTACAGATACGCAGTATTTT. This rearrangement joins TRBV24-1 to TRBJ2-3; TRBD1 matches at 9 bases. The trim removed 3 bases at V and 3 bases at J, leaving 3 bases unmatched. The CDR3 totals 15 residues. Germline-derived CDR1 and CDR2 are KGHDR and SFDVKD.

This clonotype was counted only a few times. This chain uses TRBV9 with TRBJ1-1, with D possibly TRBD1 on 5 matching bases. CDR3 length: 15 residues. The V gene lost 0 bases and the J gene lost 1 base, with 10 bases spanning the gap. CDR1 is SGDLS and CDR2 is YYNGEE in the germline V gene. The chain's CDR3 is CASSVVGRANTEAFF. The CDR3 DNA is TGTGCCAGCAGCGTAGTGGGCAGGGCGAACACTGAAGCTTTCTTT. Together with reference TRBV9 and TRBJ1-1, the CDR3 gives the full variable domain: DSGVTQTPKHLITATGQRVTLRCSPRSGDLSVYWYQQSLDQGLQFLIQYYNGEERAKGNILERFSAQQFPDLHSELNLSSLELGDSALYFCASSVVGRANTEAFFGQGTRLTVV.

This chain connects TRBV29-1 to TRBJ2-6; 8 nucleotides agree with TRBD2. Looked up from germline, CDR1 is SQVTM and CDR2 is ANQGSEA. The CDR3 runs to 15 residues. Trimming removed 7 bases from V and 4 bases from J; junction bases left unmatched: 9. The CDR3 loop reads CSAGGEGSGANVLTF. The CDR3, as DNA: TGCAGCGCGGGGGGGGAGGGCAGCGGGGCCAACGTCCTGACTTTC.

The chain couples TRBV24-1 to TRBJ2-2; D may be TRBD2 (6 bases). The ends were cut back, 1 base at V and 0 bases at J, with 14 bases in the middle. The CDR3 has 18 residues. Looked up from germline, CDR1 is KGHDR and CDR2 is SFDVKD. The CDR3 loop reads CATSDLPGRSPNTGELFF. The CDR3 nucleotides read TGTGCCACCAGTGATTTACCCGGGAGATCTCCGAACACCGGGGAGCTGTTTTTT.